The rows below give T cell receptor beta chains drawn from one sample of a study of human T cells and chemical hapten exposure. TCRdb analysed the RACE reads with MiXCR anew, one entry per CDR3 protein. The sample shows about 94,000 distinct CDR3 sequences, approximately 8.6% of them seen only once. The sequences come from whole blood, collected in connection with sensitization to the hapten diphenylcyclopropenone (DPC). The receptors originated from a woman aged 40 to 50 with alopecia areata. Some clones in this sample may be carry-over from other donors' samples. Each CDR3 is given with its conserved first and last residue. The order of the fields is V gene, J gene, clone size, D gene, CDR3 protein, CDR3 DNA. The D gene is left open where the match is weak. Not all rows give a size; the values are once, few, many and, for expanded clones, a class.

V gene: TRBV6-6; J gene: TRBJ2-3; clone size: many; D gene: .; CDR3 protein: CASSSRGSTDTQYF; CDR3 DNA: TGTGCCAGCAGTTCACGGGGAAGCACAGATACGCAGTATTTT
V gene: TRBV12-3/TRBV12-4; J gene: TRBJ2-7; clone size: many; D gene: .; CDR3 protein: CASSSGGTGDPYEQYF; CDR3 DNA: TGTGCCAGCAGTTCCGGGGGGACAGGAGACCCCTACGAGCAGTACTTC
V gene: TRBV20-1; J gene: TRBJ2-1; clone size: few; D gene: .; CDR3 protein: CSAISGSSYNEQFF; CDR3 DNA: TGCAGTGCTATCTCAGGGAGCTCCTACAATGAGCAGTTCTTC
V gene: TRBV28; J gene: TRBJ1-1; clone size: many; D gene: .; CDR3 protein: CASRVAGTGPNTEAFF; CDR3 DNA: TGTGCCAGCAGAGTCGCGGGGACGGGCCCTAACACTGAAGCTTTCTTT
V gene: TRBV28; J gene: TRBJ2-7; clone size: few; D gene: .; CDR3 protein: CASSLLRRGDEQYF; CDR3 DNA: TGTGCCAGCAGTTTGTTACGGAGAGGGGACGAGCAGTACTTC
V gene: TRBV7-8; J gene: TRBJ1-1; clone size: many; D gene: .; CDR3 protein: CASSPMTGANTEAFF; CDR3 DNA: TGTGCCAGCAGCCCAATGACAGGAGCGAACACTGAAGCTTTCTTT
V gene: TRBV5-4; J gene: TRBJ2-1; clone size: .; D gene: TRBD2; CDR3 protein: CASRPGGRAYNEQFF; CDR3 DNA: TGTGCCAGCAGGCCTGGGGGGAGGGCTTACAATGAGCAGTTCTTC
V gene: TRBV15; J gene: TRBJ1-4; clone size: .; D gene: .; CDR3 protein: CATRKGTNEKLFF; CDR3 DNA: TGTGCCACCAGGAAAGGAACTAATGAAAAACTGTTTTTT
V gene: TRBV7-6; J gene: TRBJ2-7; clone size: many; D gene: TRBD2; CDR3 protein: CASSYVDRTSGSPYEQYF; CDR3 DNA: TGTGCCAGCAGCTACGTGGACCGGACTAGCGGGAGCCCCTACGAGCAGTACTTC
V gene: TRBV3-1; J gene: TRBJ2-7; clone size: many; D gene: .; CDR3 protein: CASSQDISGYEQYF; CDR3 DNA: TGTGCCAGCAGCCAAGATATAAGCGGCTACGAGCAGTACTTC
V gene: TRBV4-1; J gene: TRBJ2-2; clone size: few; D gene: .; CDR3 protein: CASSQPKTGRDTGELFF; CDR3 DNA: TGCGCCAGCAGCCAACCGAAGACGGGACGTGACACCGGGGAGCTGTTTTTT
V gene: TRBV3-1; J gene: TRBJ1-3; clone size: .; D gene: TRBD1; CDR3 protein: CASSQVGQGWNTIYF; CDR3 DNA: TGTGCCAGCAGCCAAGTGGGACAGGGGTGGAACACCATATATTTT
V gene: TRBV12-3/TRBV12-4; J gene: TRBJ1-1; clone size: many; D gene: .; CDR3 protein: CASSLTGVNTEAFF; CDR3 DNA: TGTGCCAGCAGCTTGACAGGAGTGAACACTGAAGCTTTCTTT
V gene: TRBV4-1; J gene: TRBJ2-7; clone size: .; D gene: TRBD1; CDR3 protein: CASSQGDRAYEQYF; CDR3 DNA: TGCGCCAGCAGCCAGGGGGACAGGGCCTACGAGCAGTACTTC
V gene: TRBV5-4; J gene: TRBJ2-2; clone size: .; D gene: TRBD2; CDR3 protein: CASSPVAGAYTGELFF; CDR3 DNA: TGTGCCAGCAGCCCGGTAGCGGGAGCTTACACCGGGGAGCTGTTTTTT
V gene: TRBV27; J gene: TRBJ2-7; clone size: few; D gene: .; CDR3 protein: CASSLIGLSGEQYF; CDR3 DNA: TGTGCCAGCAGTTTAATAGGACTGTCAGGCGAGCAGTACTTC
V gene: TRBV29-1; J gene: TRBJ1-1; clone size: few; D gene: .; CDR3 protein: CSVERMTEAFF; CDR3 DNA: TGCAGCGTTGAACGGATGACTGAAGCTTTCTTT
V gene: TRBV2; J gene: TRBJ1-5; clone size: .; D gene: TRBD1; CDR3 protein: CASTPGQGISNQPQHF; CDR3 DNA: TGTGCCAGCACTCCGGGACAGGGGATTAGCAATCAGCCCCAGCATTTT
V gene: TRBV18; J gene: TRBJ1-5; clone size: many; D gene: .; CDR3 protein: CASSPDRTNQPQHF; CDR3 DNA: TGTGCCAGCTCACCCGACAGGACCAATCAGCCCCAGCATTTT
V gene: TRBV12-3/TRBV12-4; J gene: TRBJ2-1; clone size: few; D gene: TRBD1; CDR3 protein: CASSHWTGNDEQFF; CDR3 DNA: TGTGCCAGCAGCCATTGGACAGGGAACGATGAGCAGTTCTTC
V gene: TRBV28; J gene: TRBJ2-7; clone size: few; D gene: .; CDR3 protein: CASRGVLYEQYF; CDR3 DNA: TGTGCCAGCAGGGGGGTACTATACGAGCAGTACTTC
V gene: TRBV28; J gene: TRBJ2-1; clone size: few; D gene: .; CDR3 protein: CASSLEYGEQFF; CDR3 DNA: TGTGCCAGCAGTTTAGAGTACGGTGAGCAGTTCTTC
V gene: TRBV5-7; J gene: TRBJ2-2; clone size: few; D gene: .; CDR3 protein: CASSPTGETGELFF; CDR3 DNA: TGTGCCAGCAGCCCGACAGGCGAAACCGGGGAGCTGTTTTTT
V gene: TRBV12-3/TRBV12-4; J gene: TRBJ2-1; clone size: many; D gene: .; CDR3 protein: CASLSWDQQFF; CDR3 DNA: TGTGCCAGCCTTAGTTGGGACCAGCAGTTCTTC
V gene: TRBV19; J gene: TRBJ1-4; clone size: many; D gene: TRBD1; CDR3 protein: CASSLSGTGAEKLFF; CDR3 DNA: TGTGCCAGTAGTCTTTCCGGGACAGGAGCTGAAAAACTGTTTTTT
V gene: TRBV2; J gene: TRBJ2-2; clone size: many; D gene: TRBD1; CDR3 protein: CASSEARIGTGITGELFF; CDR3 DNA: TGTGCCAGCAGTGAAGCGAGAATTGGGACAGGCATCACCGGGGAGCTGTTTTTT
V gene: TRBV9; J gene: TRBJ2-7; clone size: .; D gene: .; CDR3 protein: CASSATVGGEQYF; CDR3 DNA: TGTGCCAGCAGCGCGACAGTGGGAGGCGAGCAGTACTTC
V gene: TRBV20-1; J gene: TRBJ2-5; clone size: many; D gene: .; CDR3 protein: CSARAWTQETQYF; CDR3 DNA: TGCAGTGCTAGAGCATGGACCCAAGAGACCCAGTACTTC
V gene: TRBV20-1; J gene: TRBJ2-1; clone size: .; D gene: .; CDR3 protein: CSAVIGGMRYNEQFF; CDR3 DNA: TGCAGTGCTGTGATTGGGGGGATGAGGTACAATGAGCAGTTCTTC
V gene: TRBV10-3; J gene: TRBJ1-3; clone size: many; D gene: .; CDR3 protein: CAISESGVSGNTIYF; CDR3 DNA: TGTGCCATCAGTGAGTCGGGGGTCTCGGGAAACACCATATATTTT
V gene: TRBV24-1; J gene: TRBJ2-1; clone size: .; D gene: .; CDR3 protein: CATLDQSSNEQFF; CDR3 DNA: TGTGCCACCTTGGACCAGTCGAGCAATGAGCAGTTCTTC
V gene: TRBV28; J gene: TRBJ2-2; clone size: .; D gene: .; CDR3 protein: CASSPPKEMRWTGELFF; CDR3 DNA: TGTGCCAGCAGCCCGCCCAAAGAGATGCGATGGACCGGGGAGCTGTTTTTT
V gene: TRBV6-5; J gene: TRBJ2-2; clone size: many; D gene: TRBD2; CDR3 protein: CASSYGTSGGTGELFF; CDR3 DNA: TGTGCCAGCAGTTACGGCACTAGCGGAGGCACCGGGGAGCTGTTTTTT
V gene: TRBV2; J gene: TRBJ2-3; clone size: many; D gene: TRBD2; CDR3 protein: CASRSLAGRSGDTQYF; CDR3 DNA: TGTGCCAGCAGATCGCTAGCGGGACGGAGCGGAGATACGCAGTATTTT
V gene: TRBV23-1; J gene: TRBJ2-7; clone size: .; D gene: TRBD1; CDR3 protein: CASIQFPGTGPYEQYF; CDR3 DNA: TGCGCCAGCATCCAATTCCCCGGGACAGGGCCCTACGAGCAGTACTTC
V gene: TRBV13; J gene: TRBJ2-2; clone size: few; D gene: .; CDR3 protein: CASTHGARGDSGELFF; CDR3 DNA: TGTGCCAGCACCCACGGGGCGAGGGGTGATTCCGGGGAGCTGTTTTTT
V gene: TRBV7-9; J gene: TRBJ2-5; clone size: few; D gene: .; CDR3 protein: CASSLAAGTETQYF; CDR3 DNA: TGTGCCAGCAGCTTAGCTGCAGGGACAGAGACCCAGTACTTC
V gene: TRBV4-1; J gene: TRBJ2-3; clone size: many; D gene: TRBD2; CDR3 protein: CASSQGLAGSTDTQYF; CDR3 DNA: TGCGCCAGCAGCCAAGGTCTAGCGGGAAGCACAGATACGCAGTATTTT
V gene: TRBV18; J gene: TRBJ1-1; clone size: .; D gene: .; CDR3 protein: CASSPGRPEAFF; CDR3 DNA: TGTGCCAGCTCACCGGGACGCCCTGAAGCTTTCTTT
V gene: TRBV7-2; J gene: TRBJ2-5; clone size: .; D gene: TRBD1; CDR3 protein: CASSLATDRGKTQYF; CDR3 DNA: TGTGCCAGCAGCTTAGCAACGGACAGGGGAAAGACCCAGTACTTC
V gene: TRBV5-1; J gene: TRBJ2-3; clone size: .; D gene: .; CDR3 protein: CASSAEGPAYSPDTQYF; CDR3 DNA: TGCGCCAGCAGCGCGGAAGGGCCAGCCTATTCCCCAGATACGCAGTATTTT
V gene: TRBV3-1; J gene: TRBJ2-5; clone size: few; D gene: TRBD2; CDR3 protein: CASSQETSTSGFAGQETQYF; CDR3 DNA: TGTGCCAGCAGCCAAGAGACTTCGACTAGCGGATTTGCGGGGCAAGAGACCCAGTACTTC
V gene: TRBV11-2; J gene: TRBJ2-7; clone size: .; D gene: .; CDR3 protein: CASSRWTYEQYF; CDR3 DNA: TGTGCCAGCAGCCGATGGACCTACGAGCAGTACTTC
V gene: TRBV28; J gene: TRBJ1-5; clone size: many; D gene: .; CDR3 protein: CASSSLLISNQPQHF; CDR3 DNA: TGTGCCAGCAGTTCCCTACTTATTAGCAATCAGCCCCAGCATTTT
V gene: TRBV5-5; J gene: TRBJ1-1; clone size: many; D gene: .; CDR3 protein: CASSLAGPNTEAFF; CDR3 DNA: TGTGCCAGCAGCTTGGCAGGCCCAAACACTGAAGCTTTCTTT